This paragraph reports one T cell receptor beta chain. The record originates from a study of blood T cell repertoires in COVID-19. On the study more broadly: T cells, B-cell-depleted T cells, or PBMCs supplied cDNA or gDNA.

Under the authors' procedure: From reference gene primer amplification, estimates of nucleated cell counts were derived. The data were produced by immunoSEQ multiplex PCR, yet TCRdb's version contains in-frame clones alone and is incomplete. D and trimming come from the DNA, and the V and J calls and clone size come from that table. Here the sample spans approximately 330,000 clones, roughly 86% being singletons. Followed longitudinally, the Seattle patients had been enrolled during active infection. Sequenced sample: peripheral blood. This receptor was identified in a man aged 25-45 years with COVID-19, enrolled during active disease.

CDR3 DNA sequence: TGTGCCAGCAGTTTAAGGGCAGGGGAATCTCAGCCCCAGCATTTT. It codes for CASSLRAGESQPQHF. V usage is TRBV28 and J usage is TRBJ1-5; D is possibly TRBD1 (6 bases). Between the trimmed V and J ends, which lost 2 bases and 6 bases, there was a span of 14 bases. The V gene's germline CDR1 is MDHEN and CDR2 SYDVKM. The length of the CDR3 is 15 residues.